Listed below are T cell receptor beta chains from one sample, sequenced in a study of shared clonotypes between healthy human individuals. Data came from immunoSEQ multiplex PCR; TCRdb stores just in-frame clones and leaves some out. The table records around 79,000 clones, about 65% of them present only once. Material for sequencing was memory CD8+ T cells sorted from blood. These TCRs come from a man aged 25-40 years in good health. Each CDR3 is given with its conserved first and last residue.

J: TRBJ1-5; V: TRBV5-6; CDR3: CASSSARHYNQPQHF
J: TRBJ1-1; V: TRBV28; CDR3: CASSFGATEAFF
J: TRBJ2-1; V: TRBV7-9; CDR3: CASSLLATLYNEQFF
J: TRBJ1-2; V: TRBV4-1; CDR3: CASSLMGGHGYTF
J: TRBJ2-7; V: TRBV5-1; CDR3: CASSLYPVSYEQYF
J: TRBJ2-1; V: TRBV6-5; CDR3: CASSSSGGFYNEQFF
J: TRBJ2-7; V: TRBV7-2; CDR3: CASSLVASGPYEQYF
J: TRBJ2-1; V: TRBV27; CDR3: CASSYGLASYNEQFF
J: TRBJ2-7; V: TRBV4-1; CDR3: CASSQEWAGGYEQYF
J: TRBJ2-5; V: TRBV5-6; CDR3: CASSISGSRPTQETQYF
J: TRBJ2-1; V: TRBV27; CDR3: CASSERIPGLAGGYNEQFF
J: TRBJ2-7; V: TRBV7-9; CDR3: CASSPGYEQYF
J: TRBJ2-7; V: TRBV10-2; CDR3: CASTLTGPAGEQYF
J: TRBJ2-7; V: TRBV7-7; CDR3: CASSRFSGDSYEQYF
J: TRBJ2-7; V: TRBV6-1; CDR3: CASSEEEGWGQFSYEQYF
J: TRBJ2-7; V: TRBV7-9; CDR3: CASSLLDRGESEQYF
J: TRBJ2-7; V: TRBV5-5; CDR3: CASSGDRGSHYEQYF
J: TRBJ2-2; V: TRBV11-2; CDR3: CASSRRGNTGKLFF
J: TRBJ2-7; V: TRBV4-1; CDR3: CASSQAIFSGGRIYEQYF
J: TRBJ2-3; V: TRBV5-6; CDR3: CASSPGPGTDTQYF